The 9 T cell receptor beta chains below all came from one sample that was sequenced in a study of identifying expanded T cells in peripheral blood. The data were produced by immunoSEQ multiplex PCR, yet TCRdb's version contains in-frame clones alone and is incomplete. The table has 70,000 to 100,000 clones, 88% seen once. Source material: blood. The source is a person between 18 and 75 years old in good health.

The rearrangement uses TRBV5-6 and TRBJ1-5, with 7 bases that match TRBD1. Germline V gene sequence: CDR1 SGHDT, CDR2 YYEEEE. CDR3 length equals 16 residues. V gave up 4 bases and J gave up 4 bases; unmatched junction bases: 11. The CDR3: CASSVFGAGGNQPQHF. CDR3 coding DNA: TGTGCCAGCAGCGTCTTTGGAGCAGGGGGGAATCAGCCCCAGCATTTT.

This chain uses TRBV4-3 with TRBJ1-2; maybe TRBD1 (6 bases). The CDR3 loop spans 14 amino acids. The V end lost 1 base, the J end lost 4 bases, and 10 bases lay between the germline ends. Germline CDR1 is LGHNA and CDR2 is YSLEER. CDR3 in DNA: TGCGCCAGCAGCCAAGCGACAGGACCCTATGGCTACACCTTC. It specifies CASSQATGPYGYTF.

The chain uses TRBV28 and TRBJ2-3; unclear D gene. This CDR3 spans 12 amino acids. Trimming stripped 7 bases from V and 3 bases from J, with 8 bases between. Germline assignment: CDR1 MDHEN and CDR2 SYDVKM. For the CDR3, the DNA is TGTGCCAGCACCACGGTGACAGATACGCAGTATTTT. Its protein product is CASTTVTDTQYF.

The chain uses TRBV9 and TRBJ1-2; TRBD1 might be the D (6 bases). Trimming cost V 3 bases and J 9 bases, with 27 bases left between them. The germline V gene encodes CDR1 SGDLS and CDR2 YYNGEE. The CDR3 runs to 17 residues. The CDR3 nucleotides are TGTGCCAGCAGCGGTAGGGGGGTAGGAGGGAGGACTTACCGCTACACCTTC. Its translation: CASSGRGVGGRTYRYTF.

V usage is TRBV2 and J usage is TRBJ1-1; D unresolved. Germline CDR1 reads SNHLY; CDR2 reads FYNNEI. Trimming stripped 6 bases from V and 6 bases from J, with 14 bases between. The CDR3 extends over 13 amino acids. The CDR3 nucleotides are TGTGCCAGCAGCCCCGCCCCGTACGCTGAAGCTTTCTTT. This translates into CASSPAPYAEAFF.

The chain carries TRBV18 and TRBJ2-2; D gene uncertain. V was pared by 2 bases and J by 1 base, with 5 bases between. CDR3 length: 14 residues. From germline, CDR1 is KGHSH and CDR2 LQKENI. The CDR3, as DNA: TGTGCCAGCTCACCAGGCGTGAACACCGGGGAGCTGTTTTTT. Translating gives CASSPGVNTGELFF.

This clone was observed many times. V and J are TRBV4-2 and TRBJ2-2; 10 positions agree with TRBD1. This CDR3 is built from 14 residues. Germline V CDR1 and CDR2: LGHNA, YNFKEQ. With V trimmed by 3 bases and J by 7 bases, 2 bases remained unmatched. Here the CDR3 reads CASSQGTGDGELFF. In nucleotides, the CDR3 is TGTGCCAGCAGCCAGGGGACAGGGGACGGGGAGCTGTTTTTT.

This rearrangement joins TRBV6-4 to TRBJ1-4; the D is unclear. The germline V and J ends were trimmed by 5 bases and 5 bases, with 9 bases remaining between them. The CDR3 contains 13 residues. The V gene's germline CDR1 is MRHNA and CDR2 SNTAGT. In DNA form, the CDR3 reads TGTGCCAGCAGTCCCGACGTGAATGAAAAACTGTTTTTT. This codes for CASSPDVNEKLFF.

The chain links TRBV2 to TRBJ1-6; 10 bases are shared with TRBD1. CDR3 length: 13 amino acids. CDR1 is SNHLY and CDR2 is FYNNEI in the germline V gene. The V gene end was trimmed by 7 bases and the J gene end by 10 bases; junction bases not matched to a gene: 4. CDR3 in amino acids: CASNGQGESPLHF. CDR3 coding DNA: TGTGCCAGCAACGGACAGGGGGAGTCACCCCTCCACTTT.